This T cell receptor beta chain was recovered during a study of high-grade serous ovarian cancer treatment subgroups. For the study at large: Samples averaged roughly 15,000 reads and some 7,500 unique TCR beta rearrangements.

On this clone: Its target is unknown.

The CDR3 contains 15 residues. V trimming: 1 base; J trimming: 5 bases; junction bases outside the gene matches: 4. Germline CDR1 is SEHNR and CDR2 is FQNEAQ (reference sequence). Findings of the study overall: Higher neoantigen levels went with greater TCR clonal relatedness.

Repertoires were generated with immunoSEQ multiplex PCR, while TCRdb's copy carries only in-frame clones and drops some. The sample has just over 35,000 clones; about 80% are singletons. Tumor samples were obtained before definitive surgery or chemotherapy. This receptor was identified in a human donor with high-grade serous ovarian cancer. Source material: tumor tissue. The chain has TRBV7-9 and TRBJ2-1, with 8 bases fitting TRBD1. CDR3 coding DNA: TGTGCCAGCAGCTTAGGGTACAGGGGGAACAATGAGCAGTTCTTC. Encoded protein: CASSLGYRGNNEQFF.